This T cell receptor beta chain was captured in a study of cytomegalovirus exposure and HLA in healthy donors. General study points: A link between a missense DCLRE1C variant and TCR beta V- and J-gene trimming emerged from a later analysis.

The CDR3 totals 15 residues. The germline gives CDR1 SGDLS, CDR2 YYNGEE. The PCR contained 60 Vbeta and 13 Jbeta primers. Sequencing was performed with immunoSEQ multiplex PCR; in TCRdb, only in-frame clones are kept and a portion is missing. The data show about 160,000 clones, around 80% seen once. About this clone itself: Antigen unknown. At one of its ends the junction is not consistent with the germline gene, which may arise from a read error.

Source material: PBMCs. V usage is TRBV9 and J usage is TRBJ2-4; 9 nucleotides align to TRBD1. The receptor's source is a man aged 40-49 years in good health and CMV-seronegative. CDR3 DNA sequence: TGTGCCAGCAGCCCTAGGACAGGGGCGGAAAACAGTCAGTACTTC. Protein: CASSPRTGAENSQYF.